The 27 T cell receptor beta chains in this list originate from one sample, sequenced in a study of blood T cell repertoires in COVID-19. Assay used: immunoSEQ multiplex PCR; TCRdb lists only in-frame clones, some missing. The profile shows some 700,000 clones, around 89% of them singletons. Material for sequencing was peripheral blood. The origin of the receptors is a woman aged 18-29 years with acute or convalescent COVID-19.

This clone is a singleton in its sample. Other DNA sequences of this sample code for an identical CDR3. This rearrangement joins TRBV27 to TRBJ1-2, with D possibly being TRBD1 (6 bases). Germline V gene data show CDR1 as MNHEY and CDR2 as SMNVEV (reference sequence). V was pared by 4 bases and J by 8 bases, with 8 bases between. The CDR3 has 11 residues. The CDR3 loop reads CASSSGDGYTF. The CDR3 coding sequence is TGTGCCAGCAGTTCAGGGGACGGCTACACCTTC.

The chain is built from TRBV7-9 and TRBJ1-1; D remains ambiguous. Trimming shortened V by 4 bases and J by 0 bases, and 15 bases separated the two germline ends. The CDR3 covers 16 residues. CDR1 is SEHNR, CDR2 FQNEAQ, per germline (reference sequence). CDR3 sequence reads: CASSSERAAMNTEAFF. The CDR3 region has the DNA TGTGCCAGCAGCTCGGAGAGGGCAGCAATGAACACTGAAGCTTTCTTT.

The chain carries TRBV2 and TRBJ2-1, with 9 bases fitting TRBD1. Trimming took 2 bases from V and 8 from J; bases not matched to a gene: 10. Germline loops: CDR1 SNHLY, CDR2 FYNNEI. The CDR3 spans 16 residues. The CDR3 bases are TGTGCCAGCAGTGAAAGTGGGACAGGGAGATTCGATGAGCAGTTCTTC. Translation gives CASSESGTGRFDEQFF.

This chain uses TRBV18 with TRBJ1-2; the D gene is possibly TRBD1 (5 bases). Trimming removed 3 bases from V and 4 bases from J, with 18 bases in between. Germline CDR1 is KGHSH and CDR2 is LQKENI. CDR3 length equals 16 residues. In DNA, the CDR3 is TGTGCCAGCTCACCCTTTCCGGGGGAGCTTATCTATGGCTACACCTTC. The encoded protein is CASSPFPGELIYGYTF.

J is TRBJ1-5 and V is TRBV5-4; D not resolved. Per germline, CDR1 SGHNT and CDR2 YYREEE (reference sequence). V lost 0 bases, J lost 0 bases, and 10 bases lay in between. The CDR3 runs to 16 residues. The CDR3 is CASSLEPGGSNQPQHF. The CDR3 DNA reads as TGTGCCAGCAGCTTGGAACCGGGAGGTAGCAATCAGCCCCAGCATTTT.

The V gene is TRBV6-5, the J gene TRBJ1-2; no clear D. Trimming cost V 5 bases and J 6 bases, with 13 bases left between them. Germline CDR1 is MNHEY and CDR2 is SVGAGI. This CDR3 has 13 amino acids. CDR3 loop: CASSLRTRDGYTF. The CDR3 DNA follows: TGTGCCAGCAGTCTACGAACCCGAGATGGCTACACCTTC.

This chain connects TRBV6-5 to TRBJ1-1; 9 positions agree with TRBD1. Germline V gene data show CDR1 as MNHEY and CDR2 as SVGAGI. This CDR3 comprises 14 residues. The V and J ends lost 7 bases and 0 bases, in that order; junction bases with no gene match: 3. The CDR3 region is CASKGTGLNTEAFF. In DNA, the CDR3 is TGTGCCAGCAAGGGGACAGGGCTGAACACTGAAGCTTTCTTT.

V usage is TRBV4-3 and J usage is TRBJ1-2; the D gene is possibly TRBD1 (6 bases). CDR1 LGHNA and CDR2 YSLEER come from the germline V gene. Trimming took 1 base from V and 3 from J, leaving 12 bases between them. This CDR3 is 15 amino acids long. CDR3 in DNA: TGCGCCAGCAGCCAAGTGGGGGGGGGCCACTATGGCTACACCTTC. It yields the protein CASSQVGGGHYGYTF.

On this clone: Other DNA sequences in the same sample also yield this CDR3. The J gene is TRBJ1-1, the V gene TRBV18; D is unclear. Trimming took off 4 bases at V and 2 bases at J, with 8 bases between the two ends. CDR1 is KGHSH and CDR2 is LQKENI in the germline V gene. This CDR3 comprises 13 residues. The DNA for the CDR3 is TGTGCCAGCTCACAAGCAGGAAACACTGAAGCTTTCTTT. This gives the protein CASSQAGNTEAFF.

The V and J genes are TRBV4-3 and TRBJ1-3; possibly TRBD1 for D (5 bases). V was trimmed by 3 bases and J by 1 base, leaving 10 bases between them. CDR3 length: 15 amino acids. Germline loops: CDR1 LGHNA, CDR2 YSLEER. CDR3 in DNA: TGCGCCAGCAGCCAGAAGGGGACTTCTGGAAACACCATATATTTT. It encodes CASSQKGTSGNTIYF.

This clone was recorded once. The J gene is TRBJ1-5, the V gene TRBV19, with D perhaps TRBD1 (5 bases). Per the germline V gene, CDR1 is LNHDA and CDR2 is SQIVND (reference sequence). V was trimmed by 3 bases and J by 15 bases, leaving 9 bases between them. This CDR3 is built from 10 residues. The CDR3 DNA reads as TGTGCCAGTAGTATTAGGGGTCGGCATTTT. Translation gives CASSIRGRHF.

The V and J genes are TRBV2 and TRBJ2-3, with 11 bases lining up with TRBD2. CDR3 length: 16 residues. The ends lost 5 bases at V and 7 bases at J; junction bases unmatched: 11. Germline CDR1 is SNHLY and CDR2 is FYNNEI. The CDR3 coding sequence is TGTGCCAGCAGTTACGGGACTAGCGGTGATATGAATACGCAGTATTTT. Its translation: CASSYGTSGDMNTQYF.

The V gene is TRBV29-1, the J gene TRBJ2-3; 10 bases align to TRBD2. CDR1 and CDR2 (germline): SQVTM, ANQGSEA. The CDR3 is 17 residues long. Trimming took 1 base from V and 0 from J; bases not matched to a gene: 7. CDR3: CSVEGFLAGVSTDTQYF. In DNA, the CDR3 is TGCAGCGTTGAAGGGTTTCTAGCGGGGGTAAGCACAGATACGCAGTATTTT.

This clone was counted only a few times. The V gene is TRBV19, the J gene TRBJ1-6; TRBD1 matches at 11 bases. Per the germline V gene, CDR1 is LNHDA and CDR2 is SQIVND (reference sequence). This CDR3 has 13 residues. With V trimmed by 8 bases and J by 9 bases, 3 bases remained unmatched. DNA for the CDR3: TGTGCCAGTTGGGACAGGGGGAGTTCACCCCTCCACTTT. Its translation is CASWDRGSSPLHF.

Only a few counts were recorded for this clone. The rearrangement joins TRBV21-1 to TRBJ1-2. TRBV21-1 is reported as a pseudogene. The CDR3 totals 12 residues. In DNA form, the CDR3 reads TGTGCCACCCCCACGGGTGACTATGGCTACACCTTC. Translation gives CATPTGDYGYTF.

This clone was observed once. The chain joins TRBV2 to TRBJ1-2; 8 bases line up with TRBD1. J gave up 3 bases and V 8 bases, and 11 bases lay outside the gene matches. The CDR3 sequence is 15 residues long. Germline V lookup: CDR1 SNHLY, CDR2 FYNNEI. Here the CDR3 reads CASPNTPGGYYGYTF. The CDR3 DNA is TGTGCCAGCCCTAACACCCCAGGGGGCTACTATGGCTACACCTTC.

The J gene is TRBJ1-4, the V gene TRBV7-2, with 9 nucleotides matching TRBD1. Germline V gives CDR1 SGHTA, CDR2 FQGNSA. The CDR3 sequence is 15 residues long. V gave up 5 bases and J gave up 4 bases; unmatched junction bases: 5. CDR3 residues: CASSPLDRGNEKLFF. The CDR3 coding sequence is TGTGCCAGCAGCCCCTTGGACAGGGGTAATGAAAAACTGTTTTTT. Based on the CDR3 plus reference TRBV7-2 and TRBJ1-4, the full variable domain is GAGVSQSPSNKVTEKGKDVELRCDPISGHTALYWYRQSLGQGLEFLIYFQGNSAPDKSGLPSDRFSAERTGGSVSTLTIQRTQQEDSAVYLCASSPLDRGNEKLFFGSGTQLSVL.

The chain joins TRBV7-2 to TRBJ2-7, with 13 bases matching TRBD2. V shed 3 bases, J shed 2 bases, and the junction held 4 bases outside the gene matches. Germline CDR1 SGHTA, CDR2 FQGNSA. CDR3 length equals 16 residues. As DNA, the CDR3 is TGTGCCAGCAGCTTGGGACTAGCGGGGTCCACCTACGAGCAGTACTTC. This encodes CASSLGLAGSTYEQYF. The full variable domain, in which reference TRBV7-2 and TRBJ2-7 provide the parts outside the CDR3, is GAGVSQSPSNKVTEKGKDVELRCDPISGHTALYWYRQSLGQGLEFLIYFQGNSAPDKSGLPSDRFSAERTGGSVSTLTIQRTQQEDSAVYLCASSLGLAGSTYEQYFGPGTRLTVT.

CDR3 sequence: CASSFREKGYNSPLHF. The CDR3 DNA reads as TGTGCCAGCAGCTTCAGGGAAAAGGGCTATAATTCACCCCTCCACTTT. J is TRBJ1-6 and V is TRBV11-1; weak D call: TRBD1 (5 bases). V lost 3 bases, J lost 3 bases, and 12 bases lay in between. The CDR3 contains 16 residues. Germline CDR1 SGHAT, CDR2 FQDESV (reference sequence).

The chain combines TRBV6-5 with TRBJ1-4; D call uncertain. CDR3 length: 14 amino acids. Looked up from germline, CDR1 is MNHEY and CDR2 is SVGAGI. V shed 8 bases and J shed 5 bases, with 15 bases lying between them. In DNA, the CDR3 is TGTGCCAGCGGGCGGGGTATCAGCAATGAAAAACTGTTTTTT. It yields the protein CASGRGISNEKLFF.

V is TRBV5-4 and J is TRBJ1-4; no reliable D call. Germline CDR1 SGHNT, CDR2 YYREEE (reference sequence). The CDR3 length is 16 residues. Deletions cut 4 bases from V and 8 bases from J, with 21 bases between. The CDR3 here is CASSPEKSPVPEKLFF. The DNA for the CDR3 is TGTGCCAGCAGCCCAGAAAAGTCTCCCGTTCCGGAAAAACTGTTTTTT.

The chain uses TRBV5-1 and TRBJ1-2; 9 nucleotides line up with TRBD1. This CDR3 has 15 amino acids. Germline V CDR1 and CDR2: SGHRS, YFSETQ. Trimming removed 2 bases from V and 8 bases from J; junction bases left unmatched: 10. CDR3 residues: CASSLGTGGARGYTF. The CDR3 DNA follows: TGCGCCAGCAGCTTAGGTACAGGGGGCGCCCGGGGCTACACCTTC.

V is TRBV5-1 and J is TRBJ2-7; a weak D match, TRBD2 (5 bases). The ends were cut back, 4 bases at V and 3 bases at J, with 11 bases in the middle. Germline loops: CDR1 SGHRS, CDR2 YFSETQ. The CDR3 is 13 residues long. Here the CDR3 reads CASSLPGGYEQYF. CDR3 sequence (DNA): TGCGCCAGCAGCCTCCCTGGAGGCTACGAGCAGTACTTC. Full variable domain (rest looked up from reference TRBV5-1 and TRBJ2-7): KAGVTQTPRYLIKTRGQQVTLSCSPISGHRSVSWYQQTPGQGLQFLFEYFSETQRNKGNFPGRFSGRQFSNSRSEMNVSTLELGDSALYLCASSLPGGYEQYFGPGTRLTVT.

J is TRBJ2-7 and V is TRBV2; TRBD2 matches 7 bases. J lost 6 bases, V lost 4 bases, and 9 bases had no gene match. Germline assignment: CDR1 SNHLY and CDR2 FYNNEI. This CDR3 region has 14 residues. CDR3 DNA sequence: TGTGCCAGCAGTGGGTCAGCGCCGGGGGGCGAGCAGTACTTC. Its translation is CASSGSAPGGEQYF.

The J gene is TRBJ1-6, the V gene TRBV9; 7 bases map to TRBD1. In germline, CDR1 is SGDLS, CDR2 YYNGEE. The V segment lost 4 bases and the J segment 7 bases; nucleotides outside the gene matches: 5. The CDR3 runs to 14 residues. The CDR3 DNA follows: TGTGCCAGCAGCCCCTGGGACAGAAATTCACCCCTCCACTTT. It yields the protein CASSPWDRNSPLHF. Based on the CDR3 plus reference TRBV9 and TRBJ1-6, the full variable domain is DSGVTQTPKHLITATGQRVTLRCSPRSGDLSVYWYQQSLDQGLQFLIQYYNGEERAKGNILERFSAQQFPDLHSELNLSSLELGDSALYFCASSPWDRNSPLHFGNGTRLTVT.

The chain has TRBV14 and TRBJ1-2, with 9 positions matching TRBD1. Germline V CDR1 and CDR2: SGHDN, FVKESK. Trimming at V came to 2 bases and at J to 8 bases, leaving 9 bases not matched to a gene. This CDR3 spans 15 amino acids. The chain's CDR3 is CASSQFTGGAGGYTF. In DNA, the CDR3 is TGTGCCAGCAGCCAATTCACAGGGGGCGCGGGAGGCTACACCTTC.

V usage is TRBV21-1 and J usage is TRBJ2-3; the D segment call TRBD1 is taken from the table without a DNA check. TRBV21-1 is labeled a pseudogene. The CDR3 length is 17 residues. CDR3 in amino acids: CASSKARTRGLTDTQYF. CDR3 sequence (DNA): TGTGCCAGCAGCAAAGCCCGAACCAGGGGGCTCACAGATACGCAGTATTTT.